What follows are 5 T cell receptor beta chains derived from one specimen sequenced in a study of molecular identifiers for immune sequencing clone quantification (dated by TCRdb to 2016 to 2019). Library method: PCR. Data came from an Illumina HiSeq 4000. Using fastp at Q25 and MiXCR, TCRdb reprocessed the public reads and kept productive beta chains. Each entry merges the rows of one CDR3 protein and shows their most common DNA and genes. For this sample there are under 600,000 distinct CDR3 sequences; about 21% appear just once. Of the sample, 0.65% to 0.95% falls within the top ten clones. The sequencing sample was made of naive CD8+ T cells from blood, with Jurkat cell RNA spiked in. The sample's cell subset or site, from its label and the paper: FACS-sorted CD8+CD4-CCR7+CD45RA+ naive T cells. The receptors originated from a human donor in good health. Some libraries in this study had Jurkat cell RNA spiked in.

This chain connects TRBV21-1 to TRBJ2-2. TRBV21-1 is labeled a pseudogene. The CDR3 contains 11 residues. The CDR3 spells CASVGTGELFF. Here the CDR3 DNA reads TGTGCCAGCGTTGGCACCGGGGAGCTGTTTTTT.

The CDR3 protein is CSARIGGGTGRRNYGYTF. CDR3 nucleotide sequence: TGCAGTGCTAGAATAGGAGGAGGGACAGGGAGGAGGAACTATGGCTACACCTTC. The gene calls are TRBV20-1 and TRBJ1-2, with 9 bases that match TRBD1. Germline V CDR1 and CDR2: DFQATT, SNEGSKA (reference sequence). V trimming: 2 bases; J trimming: 2 bases; junction bases outside the gene matches: 15. The CDR3 contains 18 residues.

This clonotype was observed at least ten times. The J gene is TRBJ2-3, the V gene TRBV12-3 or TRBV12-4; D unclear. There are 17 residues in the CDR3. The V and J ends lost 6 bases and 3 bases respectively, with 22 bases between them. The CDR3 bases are TGTGCCAGCAGCTCCATGGGCCCGGTGTATGGGACAGATACGCAGTATTTT. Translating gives CASSSMGPVYGTDTQYF.

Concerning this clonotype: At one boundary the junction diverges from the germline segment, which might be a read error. The chain's CDR3 is CARDLLTAEASF. The CDR3 bases are TGTGCCAGGGACCTTTTGACAGCTGAAGCTTCCTTT. J is TRBJ1-1 and V is TRBV7-9, with D perhaps matching TRBD1 (5 bases). Germline values: CDR1 SEHNR, CDR2 FQNEAQ (reference sequence). This CDR3 is built from 12 residues.

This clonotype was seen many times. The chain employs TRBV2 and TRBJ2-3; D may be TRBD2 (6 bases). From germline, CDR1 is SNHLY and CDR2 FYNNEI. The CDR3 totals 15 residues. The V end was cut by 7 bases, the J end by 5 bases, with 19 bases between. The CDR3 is CASIPMGRLGDTQYF. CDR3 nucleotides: TGTGCCAGCATTCCCATGGGGAGGTTGGGAGATACGCAGTATTTT.